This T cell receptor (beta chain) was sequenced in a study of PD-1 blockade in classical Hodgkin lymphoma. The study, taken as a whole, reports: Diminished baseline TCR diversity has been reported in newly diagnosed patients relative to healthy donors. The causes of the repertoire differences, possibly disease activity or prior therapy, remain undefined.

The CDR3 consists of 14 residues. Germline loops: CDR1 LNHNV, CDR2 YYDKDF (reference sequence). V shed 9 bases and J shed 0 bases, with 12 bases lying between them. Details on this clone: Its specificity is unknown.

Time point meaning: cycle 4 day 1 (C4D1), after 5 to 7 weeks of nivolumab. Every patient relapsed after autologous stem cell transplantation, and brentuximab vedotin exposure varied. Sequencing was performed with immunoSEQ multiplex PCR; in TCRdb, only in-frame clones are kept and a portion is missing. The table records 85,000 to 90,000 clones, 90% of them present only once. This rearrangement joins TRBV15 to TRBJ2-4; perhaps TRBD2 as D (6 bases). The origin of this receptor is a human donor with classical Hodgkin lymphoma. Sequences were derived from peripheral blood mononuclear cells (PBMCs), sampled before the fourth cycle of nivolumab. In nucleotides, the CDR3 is TGTGCCACTAACCGGACTAAAGCCAAAAACATTCAGTACTTC. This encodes CATNRTKAKNIQYF. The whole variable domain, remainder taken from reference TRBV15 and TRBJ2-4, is DAMVIQNPRYQVTQFGKPVTLSCSQTLNHNVMYWYQQKSSQAPKLLFHYYDKDFNNEADTPDNFQSRRPNTSFCFLDIRSPGLGDTAMYLCATNRTKAKNIQYFGAGTRLSVL.